The clone carrying this TCR beta chain turned up a few times. The germline V gene has CDR1 LGHNA and CDR2 YSLEER. CDR3 length: 15 residues. V was pared by 4 bases and J by 8 bases, with 17 bases between. This sample is drawn from a study of blood T cell repertoires in COVID-19. Clinical histories supplied by participants themselves formed the basis of cohort assignment. Source study methods: Reference gene primer amplification yielded estimated nucleated cell counts. Measured with immunoSEQ multiplex PCR; TCRdb has only the in-frame clones, and not every one. V, J and clone size are those of that table, while D and trimming were read from the DNA. This table holds approximately 170,000 clones, about 80% found once.

The clonotype was recovered from a man over 45 who had recovered from COVID-19. The rearrangement uses TRBV4-3 and TRBJ1-4; tentative D call: TRBD1 (6 bases). Sequences were obtained from PBMCs or T cells enriched from blood (not recorded which). The CDR3 DNA follows: TGCGCCAGCAGCCTAGGACAGAGCAAAGCCGAAAAACTGTTTTTT. This codes for CASSLGQSKAEKLFF.